Each of the 21 T cell receptor beta chains below was sequenced from the same sample in a study of cytomegalovirus exposure and HLA in healthy donors. In the PCR, 60 Vbeta and 13 Jbeta primers were used. Clones were sequenced by immunoSEQ multiplex PCR, and TCRdb holds only the in-frame ones, with some missing. The sample includes 120,000 to 150,000 clones, 64% seen only once; the top ten take about 3%. The specimen sequenced was PBMCs. The receptors were gathered from a woman aged 25-40 years in good health and CMV-seropositive.

The chain joins TRBV2 to TRBJ2-1, with a weak D call TRBD2 (6 bases). Germline V gene lookup returns CDR1 SNHLY and CDR2 FYNNEI. The V and J ends lost 8 bases and 7 bases respectively, with 18 bases between them. The CDR3 contains 14 residues. The CDR3 region is CASDTPGLRNEQFF. The CDR3 nucleotides are TGTGCCAGCGATACCCCGGGACTTAGGAATGAGCAGTTCTTC.

The chain recombines TRBV6-6 with TRBJ1-2; D gene unclear. Germline CDR1 MNHNY, CDR2 SVGAGI (reference sequence). V was pared by 6 bases and J by 1 base, with 3 bases between. This CDR3 is built from 11 residues. This CDR3 is CASSGNYGYTF. The CDR3 coding sequence is TGTGCCAGCAGCGGTAACTATGGCTACACCTTC.

Only a few counts were recorded for this clone. The gene calls are TRBV29-1 and TRBJ2-1; TRBD1 is a possible D gene (5 bases). This CDR3 spans 14 amino acids. Trimming took 1 base from V and 9 from J, leaving 16 bases between them. Germline CDR1 reads SQVTM; CDR2 reads ANQGSEA. Here the CDR3 reads CSVEGLQGRFEQFF. The CDR3 DNA reads TGCAGCGTTGAAGGTCTTCAGGGTAGGTTTGAGCAGTTCTTC.

This chain links TRBV6-5 with TRBJ2-1; TRBD2 aligns across 11 bases. Germline V gene lookup returns CDR1 MNHEY and CDR2 SVGAGI. V lost 6 bases and J lost 7; bases outside the gene matches: 5. This CDR3 is built from 14 residues. The CDR3 here is CASRLAGGLNEQFF. In DNA, the CDR3 is TGTGCCAGCAGGTTAGCGGGAGGGTTGAATGAGCAGTTCTTC.

The chain has TRBV29-1 and TRBJ2-1, with D perhaps matching TRBD2 (6 bases). There are 14 residues in the CDR3. From germline, CDR1 is SQVTM and CDR2 ANQGSEA. The germline V and J ends were trimmed by 7 bases and 4 bases, with 17 bases remaining between them. In DNA form, the CDR3 reads TGCAGCGGGAACCCGGGAGAGGCATACAATGAGCAGTTCTTC. Amino acid sequence: CSGNPGEAYNEQFF.

V gene TRBV19 combines with J gene TRBJ2-2, with TRBD2 matching 9 bases. V was clipped by 6 bases and J by 6 bases; unmatched bases: 8. The CDR3 is 15 residues long. Germline CDR1 is LNHDA and CDR2 is SQIVND (reference sequence). The CDR3 sequence: CASSATSGNPGELFF. The DNA of the CDR3 is TGTGCCAGTAGCGCGACTAGCGGAAATCCCGGGGAGCTGTTTTTT.

The chain joins TRBV7-2 to TRBJ1-1; a weak D match, TRBD1 (5 bases). With 2 bases removed from V and 6 bases from J, the gap between germline ends came to 16 bases. The CDR3 covers 15 residues. Per the germline V gene, CDR1 is SGHTA and CDR2 is FQGNSA. Written as DNA, the CDR3 is TGTGCCAGCAGCTTATGGTCTGGGGGGTTGCCTGAAGCTTTCTTT. Translated: CASSLWSGGLPEAFF.

The chain couples TRBV5-4 to TRBJ2-7, with 8 bases that match TRBD1. Germline CDR1 and CDR2: SGHNT and YYREEE (reference sequence). The J segment lost 3 bases and the V segment lost 0 bases, leaving 5 bases of the junction unmatched. The CDR3 spans 15 residues. DNA of the CDR3: TGTGCCAGCAGCTTGGTGACAGGGGCTGGCTACGAGCAGTACTTC. The encoded protein is CASSLVTGAGYEQYF.

The chain uses TRBV15 and TRBJ1-1; D is perhaps TRBD1 (6 bases). The CDR3 has 15 residues. The V end was cut by 2 bases, the J end by 0 bases, with 10 bases between. Germline CDR1 and CDR2: LNHNV and YYDKDF (reference sequence). CDR3 region: CATSRPRQVNTEAFF. The CDR3 bases are TGTGCCACCAGCAGACCTCGACAGGTGAACACTGAAGCTTTCTTT.

The chain has TRBV5-1 and TRBJ2-5, with TRBD1 matching 8 bases. The germline gives CDR1 SGHRS, CDR2 YFSETQ. V lost 0 bases and J lost 4; bases outside the gene matches: 5. CDR3 size: 15 residues. The DNA of the CDR3 is TGCGCCAGCAGCTTGGTAACAGGGGGATCAGAGACCCAGTACTTC. This codes for CASSLVTGGSETQYF.

The V call is TRBV5-1, the J call TRBJ1-1, with a weak D call TRBD1 (5 bases). The CDR3 is 16 amino acids. V lost 0 bases and J lost 4, with 16 bases in between. In germline, CDR1 is SGHRS, CDR2 YFSETQ. The CDR3 region has the DNA TGCGCCAGCAGCTTGGTTCAGGGCGCGGGGACCACTGAAGCTTTCTTT. It translates to CASSLVQGAGTTEAFF.

The chain is built from TRBV19 and TRBJ2-7; D is unresolved. The V end was cut by 3 bases, the J end by 1 base, with 13 bases between. Germline CDR1 reads LNHDA; CDR2 reads SQIVND (reference sequence). The CDR3 runs 15 residues. This chain's CDR3 is CASSILGSASYEQYF. The CDR3 nucleotides are TGTGCCAGTAGTATTCTTGGCTCTGCTTCCTACGAGCAGTACTTC.

This clone has only a few counts. This sequence joins TRBV19 and TRBJ1-2; D perhaps matches TRBD1 (5 bases). The CDR3 length is 15 residues. Germline V gene sequence: CDR1 LNHDA, CDR2 SQIVND (reference sequence). V lost 5 bases, J lost 4 bases, and 17 bases lay in between. The DNA for the CDR3 is TGTGCCAGTAGTCCCCCGGGACTAACTGTCTATGGCTACACCTTC. Translating gives CASSPPGLTVYGYTF.

The CDR3 DNA is TGTGCCAGCAGCTTAACCCTCGCCTCTAGCTCCTATAATTCACCCCTCCACTTT. Protein: CASSLTLASSSYNSPLHF. The chain is built from TRBV13 and TRBJ1-6, with D uncertain. From germline, CDR1 is PRHDT and CDR2 FYEKMQ (reference sequence). Trimming left V 2 bases short and J 0 bases short, with 14 bases between. The CDR3 loop spans 18 amino acids.

This clone was picked up a small number of times. The chain recombines TRBV6-5 with TRBJ2-6, with 7 bases matching TRBD1. CDR1 and CDR2 (germline): MNHEY, SVGAGI. The CDR3 is made up of 16 amino acids. The V segment lost 4 bases and the J segment 0 bases; nucleotides outside the gene matches: 3. CDR3 in amino acids: CASSFDRVSGANVLTF. CDR3 bases: TGTGCCAGCAGTTTCGACAGGGTCTCTGGGGCCAACGTCCTGACTTTC.

V is TRBV27 and J is TRBJ2-2; D may be TRBD1 (5 bases). V shed 4 bases and J shed 6 bases, with 9 bases lying between them. Looked up from germline, CDR1 is MNHEY and CDR2 is SMNVEV (reference sequence). The CDR3 loop spans 13 amino acids. This CDR3 is CASSSGFAGELFF. Here the CDR3 DNA reads TGTGCCAGCAGTTCAGGGTTCGCCGGGGAGCTGTTTTTT.

This clone occurred once. V is TRBV2 and J is TRBJ1-5; 7 nucleotides align to TRBD1. The CDR3 loop spans 14 amino acids. CDR1 is SNHLY, CDR2 FYNNEI, per germline. Trimming cost V 4 bases and J 11 bases; bases outside gene matches: 11. The CDR3 loop is CASSVRQGQETQHF. CDR3 nucleotides: TGTGCCAGCAGTGTACGACAGGGCCAGGAGACCCAGCATTTT.

The chain combines TRBV7-9 with TRBJ1-5; D is undetermined. V lost 0 bases and J 0 bases, leaving 3 bases between the germline ends. Germline loops: CDR1 SEHNR, CDR2 FQNEAQ (reference sequence). CDR3 size: 14 residues. CDR3 DNA sequence: TGTGCCAGCAGCTTAGCGTATAGCAATCAGCCCCAGCATTTT. Its protein product is CASSLAYSNQPQHF.

J is TRBJ2-1 and V is TRBV9, with TRBD2 as a possible D gene (5 bases). Trimming took 4 bases from V and 6 from J, leaving 17 bases between them. The CDR3 has 15 residues. Germline CDR1 SGDLS, CDR2 YYNGEE. In DNA form, the CDR3 reads TGTGCCAGCAGCCCCCCAAGGGAGAGACGCAATGAGCAGTTCTTC. Translation gives CASSPPRERRNEQFF.

Concerning this clone: The junction differs from germline at one of its ends, possibly a read error. The chain joins TRBV29-1 to TRBJ2-5; 7 bases align to TRBD2. The CDR3 is 13 residues long. In germline, CDR1 is SQVTM, CDR2 ANQGSEA. In DNA, the CDR3 is TGCAGCGTTCTAGGGAGGGTATTCGAGAGCCAGTACTTC. Translated, it gives CSVLGRVFESQYF.

In regard to this clone: The junction differs from germline at one of its ends, possibly a read error. The rearrangement uses TRBV19 and TRBJ1-2; TRBD1 aligns across 8 bases. Germline V gene lookup returns CDR1 LNHDA and CDR2 SQIVND (reference sequence). This CDR3 is 11 amino acids long. CDR3 bases: TGTGCCAGTAGTAGGCCGGGACAGGCTCTCTTC. Translating gives CASSRPGQALF.